Listed below are T cell receptor beta chains from one sample, sequenced in a study of shared clonotypes between healthy human individuals. Clones were sequenced by immunoSEQ multiplex PCR, and TCRdb holds only the in-frame ones, with some missing. The table shows more than 500,000 clones, with 90% to 96% occurring only once. Sample: naive CD4+ T cells sorted from blood. The receptor set was obtained from a woman in her twenties or thirties in good health. CDR3s include the opening cysteine and the closing phenylalanine or tryptophan. The D gene is left open where the match is weak. Clone size is shown for a subset of rows, as once, few, many or a class of expanded clone.

>TRBV7-2|TRBJ2-1|NA|TRBD1
CASSQDRVRYNEQFF
TGTGCCAGCAGCCAAGACAGGGTTCGGTACAATGAGCAGTTCTTC
>TRBV6-5|TRBJ2-6|NA|NA
CATETGAGANVLTF
TGTGCCACTGAAACGGGGGCTGGGGCCAACGTCCTGACTTTC
>TRBV6-1|TRBJ1-2|NA|TRBD1
CASSEGQGRGYTF
TGTGCCAGCAGTGAGGGACAGGGAAGAGGCTACACCTTC
>TRBV5-1|TRBJ2-2|NA|NA
CASSLGGSNTGELFF
TGCGCCAGCAGCTTGGGGGGCTCGAACACCGGGGAGCTGTTTTTT
>TRBV10-3|TRBJ2-1|NA|TRBD2
CAISELAGGRTLRNEQFF
TGTGCCATCAGTGAACTAGCGGGGGGCCGAACCCTCAGGAATGAGCAGTTCTTC
>TRBV7-9|TRBJ2-6|NA|TRBD1
CASSFTGAGANVLTF
TGTGCCAGCAGCTTCACAGGGGCGGGGGCCAACGTCCTGACTTTC
>TRBV6-5|TRBJ2-1|NA|TRBD2
CASRSGGGHNEQFF
TGTGCCAGCAGGTCCGGGGGGGGACACAATGAGCAGTTCTTC
>TRBV5-1|TRBJ1-1|NA|NA
CASSLVLMNTEAFF
TGCGCCAGCAGCTTGGTCCTAATGAACACTGAAGCTTTCTTT
>TRBV4-2|TRBJ2-2|NA|TRBD1
CASSHGQGANTGELFF
TGTGCCAGCAGCCACGGACAGGGGGCGAACACCGGGGAGCTGTTTTTT
>TRBV19|TRBJ1-2|NA|NA
CASTDGDRANYGYTF
TGTGCCAGTACAGACGGGGATCGTGCTAACTATGGCTACACCTTC
>TRBV6-1|TRBJ2-7|NA|NA
CASSSAGAPSIEQYF
TGTGCCAGCAGCTCAGCAGGGGCGCCCTCGATCGAGCAGTACTTC
>TRBV5-1|TRBJ2-7|once|NA
CASSLRDGDEQYF
TGCGCCAGCAGCTTGAGGGATGGCGACGAGCAGTACTTC
>TRBV27|TRBJ1-2|NA|NA
CASSPRGPNYGYTF
TGTGCCAGCAGTCCTCGGGGTCCTAACTATGGCTACACCTTC
>TRBV5-4|TRBJ1-2|NA|TRBD1
CASSLARGQGANYGYTF
TGTGCCAGCAGCTTGGCCCGAGGACAGGGAGCTAACTATGGCTACACCTTC
>TRBV7-2|TRBJ2-2|NA|NA
CASSLRGRNTGELFF
TGTGCCAGCAGCTTACGGGGCAGGAACACCGGGGAGCTGTTTTTT
>TRBV5-1|TRBJ2-2|NA|NA
CASSWNGGPGELFF
TGCGCCAGCAGCTGGAATGGAGGGCCCGGGGAGCTGTTTTTT
>TRBV4-1|TRBJ2-7|NA|TRBD2
CASSQATSANWAEQYF
TGCGCCAGCAGCCAAGCGACTAGCGCGAATTGGGCCGAGCAGTACTTC
>TRBV21-1|TRBJ2-2|NA|NA
CASSKCGHGLAGVTGELFF
TGTGCCAGCAGCAAATGCGGACATGGACTAGCGGGAGTCACCGGGGAGCTGTTTTTT
>TRBV28|TRBJ2-7|NA|NA
CASTGWAGEQYF
TGTGCCAGCACCGGTTGGGCAGGCGAGCAGTACTTC
>TRBV9|TRBJ1-3|NA|NA
CASRPGVDGNTIYF
TGTGCCAGCAGACCAGGGGTGGATGGAAACACCATATATTTT
>TRBV29-1|TRBJ2-2|NA|NA
CSVEGGHTGELFF
TGCAGCGTTGAAGGGGGTCACACCGGGGAGCTGTTTTTT
>TRBV7-2|TRBJ1-1|NA|TRBD1
CASSWTGGNTEAFF
TGTGCCAGCAGTTGGACAGGGGGGAACACTGAAGCTTTCTTT
>TRBV28|TRBJ1-4|once|NA
CASSSNPTNEKLFF
TGTGCCAGCAGCTCCAATCCAACTAATGAAAAACTGTTTTTT
>TRBV27|TRBJ1-4|NA|TRBD1
CASRTGGATNEKLFF
TGTGCCAGCAGGACAGGGGGCGCAACTAATGAAAAACTGTTTTTT
>TRBV30|TRBJ1-1|NA|NA
CAWSRGATEAFF
TGTGCCTGGAGTCGGGGGGCCACTGAAGCTTTCTTT
>TRBV19|TRBJ2-5|NA|NA
CASSIAQGETQYF
TGTGCCAGTAGTATAGCACAGGGCGAGACCCAGTACTTC
>TRBV7-9|TRBJ2-3|NA|TRBD1
CARVQRNPDRLEVDTQYF
TGTGCCAGGGTCCAGAGAAACCCGGACAGGTTAGAAGTAGATACGCAGTATTTT
>TRBV5-1|TRBJ2-7|NA|NA
CASSFQQVADGYEQYF
TGCGCCAGCAGCTTCCAGCAGGTGGCGGACGGCTACGAGCAGTACTTC
>TRBV7-7|TRBJ2-1|NA|TRBD2
CASSLGTSGYNEQFF
TGTGCCAGCAGCTTAGGGACTAGCGGCTACAATGAGCAGTTCTTC
>TRBV4-1|TRBJ1-4|NA|TRBD1
CASSQDEGAANEKLFF
TGCGCCAGCAGCCAAGACGAGGGGGCAGCTAATGAAAAACTGTTTTTT
>TRBV7-9|TRBJ1-3|NA|TRBD1
CASSLRDRDSGNTIYF
TGTGCCAGCAGCCTTCGGGACAGGGACTCTGGAAACACCATATATTTT
>TRBV5-1|TRBJ1-2|NA|NA
CASSLGDSGYGYTF
TGCGCCAGCAGCTTGGGTGACAGTGGCTATGGCTACACCTTC
>TRBV19|TRBJ1-2|NA|NA
CASSLDRTYGYTF
TGTGCCAGTAGTCTAGACAGAACCTATGGCTACACCTTC
>TRBV5-4|TRBJ2-5|NA|NA
CASSLAGRDRQETQYF
TGTGCCAGCAGCTTGGCCGGGAGAGACAGACAAGAGACCCAGTACTTC
>TRBV7-9|TRBJ1-1|NA|NA
CASSLMGMNTEAFF
TGTGCCAGCAGCTTGATGGGAATGAACACTGAAGCTTTCTTT
>TRBV2|TRBJ2-7|NA|TRBD1
CASSVGGQGYEQYF
TGTGCCAGCAGTGTCGGGGGACAGGGATACGAGCAGTACTTC
>TRBV19|TRBJ1-1|NA|NA
CASSIRGGMNTEAFF
TGTGCCAGTAGTATCCGTGGAGGTATGAACACTGAAGCTTTCTTT
>TRBV11-1|TRBJ2-4|NA|TRBD2
CASRLSGGLLDIQYF
TGTGCCAGCAGATTATCGGGGGGACTTTTGGACATTCAGTACTTC
>TRBV6-1|TRBJ2-2|NA|NA
CASSFGEVSGELFF
TGTGCCAGCAGTTTCGGGGAGGTGTCCGGGGAGCTGTTTTTT
>TRBV28|TRBJ1-2|NA|NA
CASSPTGTRAGYGYTF
TGTGCCAGCAGTCCTACCGGGACCAGGGCTGGGTATGGCTACACCTTC
>TRBV28|TRBJ2-4|NA|TRBD2
CASSPRPVAGLAKNIQYF
TGTGCCAGCAGCCCCCGCCCCGTAGCGGGACTAGCCAAAAACATTCAGTACTTC
>TRBV18|TRBJ1-1|NA|NA
CASSRDIGSWTEAFF
TGTGCCAGCTCCCGGGACATCGGTAGTTGGACTGAAGCTTTCTTT
>TRBV19|TRBJ2-1|NA|TRBD1
CASTDRGRVEQFF
TGTGCCAGTACCGATAGGGGGCGGGTCGAGCAGTTCTTC
>TRBV10-3|TRBJ1-1|NA|NA
CAIRELEVAFF
TGTGCCATCAGGGAACTGGAGGTGGCTTTCTTT
>TRBV10-1|TRBJ2-7|once|NA
CASSESFVTEQYF
TGCGCCAGCAGTGAGTCGTTCGTGACCGAGCAGTACTTC
>TRBV28|TRBJ1-3|NA|NA
CASRGPQGKVDTIYF
TGTGCCAGCAGAGGTCCTCAGGGCAAGGTGGACACCATATATTTT
>TRBV28|TRBJ2-7|once|NA
CASGSGPYEQYF
TGTGCCAGCGGAAGCGGCCCCTACGAGCAGTACTTC
>TRBV10-1|TRBJ2-1|NA|NA
CAPKTGRVSYNEQFF
TGCGCCCCCAAGACCGGGCGGGTTTCCTACAATGAGCAGTTCTTC
>TRBV14|TRBJ2-5|NA|NA
CASSQDQSETQYF
TGTGCCAGCAGCCAAGATCAATCCGAGACCCAGTACTTC
>TRBV28|TRBJ2-7|NA|TRBD2
CASRDTSGSSYEQYF
TGTGCCAGCAGGGATACTAGCGGAAGCTCCTACGAGCAGTACTTC
>TRBV28|TRBJ2-4|NA|NA
CASRGQAKNIQYF
TGTGCCAGCAGGGGGCAGGCCAAAAACATTCAGTACTTC
>TRBV5-1|TRBJ2-7|NA|TRBD2
CASSLRPLAAPYEQYF
TGCGCCAGCAGCTTGCGCCCTCTAGCGGCCCCCTACGAGCAGTACTTC
>TRBV5-1|TRBJ2-5|NA|TRBD2
CASSLDLAGAQETQYF
TGCGCCAGCAGCTTGGATCTAGCGGGAGCCCAGGAGACCCAGTACTTC
>TRBV10-3|TRBJ2-1|NA|TRBD2
CAISPYPIEGGNNEQFF
TGTGCCATCAGTCCTTACCCTATTGAGGGAGGGAACAATGAGCAGTTCTTC
>TRBV28|TRBJ1-5|NA|NA
CATHSANQPQHF
TGTGCCACCCACTCCGCCAATCAGCCCCAGCATTTT
>TRBV30|TRBJ2-6|NA|NA
CAWSRTGANVLTF
TGTGCCTGGAGTCGGACTGGGGCCAACGTCCTGACTTTC
>TRBV19|TRBJ1-2|NA|NA
CASSIIGEGDDGYTF
TGTGCCAGTAGTATTATCGGGGAAGGAGACGATGGCTACACCTTC
>TRBV5-1|TRBJ2-5|NA|NA
CASSRERAQTQYF
TGCGCCAGCAGCAGGGAGAGGGCCCAGACCCAGTACTTC
>TRBV7-9|TRBJ1-1|NA|TRBD1
CASSPHPGGNTEAFF
TGTGCCAGCAGCCCACACCCAGGGGGAAACACTGAAGCTTTCTTT
>TRBV11-3|TRBJ2-1|NA|NA
CASSLDRDNEQFF
TGTGCCAGCAGCTTAGACCGGGACAATGAGCAGTTCTTC